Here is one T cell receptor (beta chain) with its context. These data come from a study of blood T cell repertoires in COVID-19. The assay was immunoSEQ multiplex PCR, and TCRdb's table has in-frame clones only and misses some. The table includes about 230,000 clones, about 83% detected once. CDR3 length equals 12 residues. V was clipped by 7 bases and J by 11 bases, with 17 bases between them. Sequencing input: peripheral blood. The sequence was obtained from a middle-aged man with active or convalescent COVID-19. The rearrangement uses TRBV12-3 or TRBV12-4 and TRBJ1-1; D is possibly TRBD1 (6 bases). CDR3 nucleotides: TGTGCCAGCAAACCGGGGGGGCTCCGGGCTTTCTTT. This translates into CASKPGGLRAFF.